This TCR beta chain was captured in a study of blood T cell repertoires in COVID-19. The participants were between 18 and 89 years old and came from under 25 US areas. Measured with immunoSEQ multiplex PCR; TCRdb has only the in-frame clones, and not every one. Of 250,000 to 350,000 clones in the sample, around 87% are singletons; the top ten hold about 5.7%. V shed 0 bases and J shed 0 bases, with 7 bases lying between them. The CDR3 contains 14 residues. CDR1 is SGHNT and CDR2 is YYREEE in the germline V gene (reference sequence). The sequence derives from a woman aged 25 to 39 who had recovered from COVID-19. This chain links TRBV5-4 with TRBJ2-7; D gene ambiguous. The sequencing sample was made of PBMCs or T cells enriched from blood (not recorded which). CDR3 region: CASSLGTPSYEQYF. Written as DNA, the CDR3 is TGTGCCAGCAGCTTGGGTACACCCTCCTACGAGCAGTACTTC.